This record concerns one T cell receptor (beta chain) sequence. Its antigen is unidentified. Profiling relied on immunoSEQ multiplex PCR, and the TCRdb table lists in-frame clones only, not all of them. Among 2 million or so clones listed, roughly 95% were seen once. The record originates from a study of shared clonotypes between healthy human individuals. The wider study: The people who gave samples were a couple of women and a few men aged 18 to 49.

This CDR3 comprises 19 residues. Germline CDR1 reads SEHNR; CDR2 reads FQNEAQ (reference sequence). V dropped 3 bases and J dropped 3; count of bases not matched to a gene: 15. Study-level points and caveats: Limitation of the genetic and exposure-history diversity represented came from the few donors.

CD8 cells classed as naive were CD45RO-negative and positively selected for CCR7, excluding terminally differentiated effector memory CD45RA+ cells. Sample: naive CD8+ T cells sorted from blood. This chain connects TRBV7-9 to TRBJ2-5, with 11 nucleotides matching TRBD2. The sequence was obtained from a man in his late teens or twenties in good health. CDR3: CASSFSAWLAGGEKETQYF. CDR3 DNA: TGTGCCAGCAGCTTCTCCGCTTGGCTAGCGGGAGGAGAGAAAGAGACCCAGTACTTC. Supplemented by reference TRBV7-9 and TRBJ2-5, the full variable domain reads DTGVSQNPRHKITKRGQNVTFRCDPISEHNRLYWYRQTLGQGPEFLTYFQNEAQLEKSRLLSDRFSAERPKGSFSTLEIQRTEQGDSAMYLCASSFSAWLAGGEKETQYFGPGTRLLVL.